This T cell receptor (beta chain) was sequenced for a study of T cell changes during pregnancy in multiple sclerosis. The CDR3 runs 15 residues. V shed 4 bases and J shed 0 bases, with 13 bases lying between them. Germline values: CDR1 SGDLS, CDR2 YYNGEE. This clone is a singleton in its sample. TCRdb's copy holds only in-frame clones and misses some; the assay was immunoSEQ multiplex PCR. In the table there are 30,000 to 45,000 clones, more than 85% of which are singletons. The chain employs TRBV9 and TRBJ1-1, with a possible D match to TRBD1 (5 bases). This clonotype originated in a female donor with multiple sclerosis, enrolled in a pregnancy study. Material: CD8+ T cells from peripheral blood mononuclear cells, obtained after pregnancy. The CDR3 spells CASSSQGMMNTEAFF. In DNA form, the CDR3 reads TGTGCCAGCAGCTCGCAGGGTATGATGAACACTGAAGCTTTCTTT.